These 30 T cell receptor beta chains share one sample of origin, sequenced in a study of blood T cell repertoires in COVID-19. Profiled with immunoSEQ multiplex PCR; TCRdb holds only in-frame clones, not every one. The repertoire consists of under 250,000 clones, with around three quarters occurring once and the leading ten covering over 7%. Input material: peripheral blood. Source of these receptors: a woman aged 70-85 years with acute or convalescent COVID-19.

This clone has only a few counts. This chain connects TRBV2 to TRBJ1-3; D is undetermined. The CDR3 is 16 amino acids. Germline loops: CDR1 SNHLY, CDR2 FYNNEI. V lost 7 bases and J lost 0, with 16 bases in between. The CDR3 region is CASTPSVKSSGNTIYF. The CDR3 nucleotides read TGTGCCAGCACCCCTAGCGTGAAGAGCTCTGGAAACACCATATATTTT. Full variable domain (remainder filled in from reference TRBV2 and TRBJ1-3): EPEVTQTPSHQVTQMGQEVILRCVPISNHLYFYWYRQILGQKVEFLVSFYNNEISEKSEIFDDQFSVERPDGSNFTLKIRSTKLEDSAMYFCASTPSVKSSGNTIYFGEGSWLTVV.

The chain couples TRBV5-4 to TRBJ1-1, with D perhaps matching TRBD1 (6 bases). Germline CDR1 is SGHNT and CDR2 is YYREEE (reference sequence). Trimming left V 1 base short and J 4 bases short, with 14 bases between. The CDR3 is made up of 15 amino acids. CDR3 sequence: CASSLKNREGTEAFF. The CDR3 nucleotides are TGTGCCAGCAGCTTGAAAAACAGGGAAGGCACTGAAGCTTTCTTT.

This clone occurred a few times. CDR3 in DNA: TGTGCCAGCAGCTTGACAGCCATGAACACTGAAGCTTTCTTT. Translated: CASSLTAMNTEAFF. The gene calls are TRBV7-9 and TRBJ1-1; weak D call: TRBD1 (5 bases). The germline V gene encodes CDR1 SEHNR and CDR2 FQNEAQ (reference sequence). V lost 3 bases and J lost 0, with 8 bases in between. The CDR3 is 14 amino acids.

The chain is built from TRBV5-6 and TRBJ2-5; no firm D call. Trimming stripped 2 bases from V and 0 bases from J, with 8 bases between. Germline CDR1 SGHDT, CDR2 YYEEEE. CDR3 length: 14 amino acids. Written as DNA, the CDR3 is TGTGCCAGCAGCTTTACAACGTACCAAGAGACCCAGTACTTC. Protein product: CASSFTTYQETQYF.

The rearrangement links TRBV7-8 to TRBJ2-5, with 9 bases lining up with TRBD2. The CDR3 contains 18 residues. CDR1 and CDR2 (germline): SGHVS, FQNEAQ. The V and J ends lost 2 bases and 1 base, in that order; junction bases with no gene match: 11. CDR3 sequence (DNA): TGTGCCAGCAGCTTACAGCGGTCGGGGCGGGGGGGCCAAGAGACCCAGTACTTC. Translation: CASSLQRSGRGGQETQYF.

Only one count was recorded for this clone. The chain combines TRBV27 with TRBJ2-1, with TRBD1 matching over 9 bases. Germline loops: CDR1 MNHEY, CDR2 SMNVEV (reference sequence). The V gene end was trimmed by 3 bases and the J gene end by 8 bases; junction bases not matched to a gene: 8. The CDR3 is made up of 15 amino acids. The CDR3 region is CASSFSGTGIDEQFF. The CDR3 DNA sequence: TGTGCCAGCAGTTTCTCTGGGACAGGGATCGATGAGCAGTTCTTC.

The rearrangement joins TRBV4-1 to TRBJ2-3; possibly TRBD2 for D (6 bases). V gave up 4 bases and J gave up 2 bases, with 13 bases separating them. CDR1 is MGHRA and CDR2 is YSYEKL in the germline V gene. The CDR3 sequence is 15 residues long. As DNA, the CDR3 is TGCGCCAGCAGCCTCGGGGGTACTACCACAGATACGCAGTATTTT. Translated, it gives CASSLGGTTTDTQYF.

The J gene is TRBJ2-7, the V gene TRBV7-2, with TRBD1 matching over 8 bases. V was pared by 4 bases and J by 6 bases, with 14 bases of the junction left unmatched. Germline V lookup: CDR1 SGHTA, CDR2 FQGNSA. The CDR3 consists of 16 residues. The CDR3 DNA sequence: TGTGCCAGCAGCTCAGTAACCGGGACAGGCGGCCGCGAGCAGTACTTC. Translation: CASSSVTGTGGREQYF.

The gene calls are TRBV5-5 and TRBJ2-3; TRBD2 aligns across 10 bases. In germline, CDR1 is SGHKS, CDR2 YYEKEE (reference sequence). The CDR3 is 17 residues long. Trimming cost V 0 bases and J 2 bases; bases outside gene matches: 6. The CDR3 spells CASSLAVSGGTTDTQYF. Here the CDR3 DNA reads TGTGCCAGCAGCTTGGCAGTTAGCGGGGGGACCACAGATACGCAGTATTTT.

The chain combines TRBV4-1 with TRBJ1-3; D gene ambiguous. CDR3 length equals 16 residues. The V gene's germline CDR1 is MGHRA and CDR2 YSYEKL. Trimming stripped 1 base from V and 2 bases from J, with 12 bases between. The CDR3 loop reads CASSQVDWTTGNTIYF. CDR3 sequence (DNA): TGCGCCAGCAGCCAAGTGGACTGGACCACTGGAAACACCATATATTTT.

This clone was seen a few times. CDR3 nucleotide sequence: TGCGCCAGCAGCTTTCAATCAACCTACGAGCAGTACTTC. Translated, it gives CASSFQSTYEQYF. This chain links TRBV5-1 with TRBJ2-7; D is unclear. V was shortened by 2 bases and J by 2 bases, with 8 bases between the two germline ends. There are 13 residues in the CDR3. Looked up from germline, CDR1 is SGHRS and CDR2 is YFSETQ.

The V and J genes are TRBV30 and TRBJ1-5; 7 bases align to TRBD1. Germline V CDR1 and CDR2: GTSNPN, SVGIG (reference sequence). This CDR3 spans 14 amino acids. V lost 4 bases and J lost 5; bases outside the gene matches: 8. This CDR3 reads CAWTRRQGDQPQHF. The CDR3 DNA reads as TGTGCCTGGACCCGTCGACAGGGCGATCAGCCCCAGCATTTT.

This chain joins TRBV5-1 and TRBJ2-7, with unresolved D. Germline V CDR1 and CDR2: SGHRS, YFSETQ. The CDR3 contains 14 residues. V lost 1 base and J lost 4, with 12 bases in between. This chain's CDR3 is CASSLNGGTYEQYF. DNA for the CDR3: TGCGCCAGCAGCTTGAATGGCGGTACTTACGAGCAGTACTTC. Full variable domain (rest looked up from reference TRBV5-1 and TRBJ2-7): KAGVTQTPRYLIKTRGQQVTLSCSPISGHRSVSWYQQTPGQGLQFLFEYFSETQRNKGNFPGRFSGRQFSNSRSEMNVSTLELGDSALYLCASSLNGGTYEQYFGPGTRLTVT.

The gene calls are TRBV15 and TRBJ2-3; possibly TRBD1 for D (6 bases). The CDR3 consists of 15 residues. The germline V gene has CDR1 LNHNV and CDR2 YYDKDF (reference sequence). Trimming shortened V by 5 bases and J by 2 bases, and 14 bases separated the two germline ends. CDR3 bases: TGTGCCACCAGCCCCCGAGACAGGTCCACAGATACGCAGTATTTT. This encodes CATSPRDRSTDTQYF.

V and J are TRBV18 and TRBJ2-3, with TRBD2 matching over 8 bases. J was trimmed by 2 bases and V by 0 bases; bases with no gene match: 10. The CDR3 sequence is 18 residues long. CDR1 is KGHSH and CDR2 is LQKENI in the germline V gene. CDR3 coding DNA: TGTGCCAGCTCACCACCACTGGAGTTAGCGGGGCTCACAGATACGCAGTATTTT. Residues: CASSPPLELAGLTDTQYF.

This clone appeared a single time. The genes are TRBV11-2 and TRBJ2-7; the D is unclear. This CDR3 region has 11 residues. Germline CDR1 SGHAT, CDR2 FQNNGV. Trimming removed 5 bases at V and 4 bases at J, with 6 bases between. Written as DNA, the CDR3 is TGTGCCAGCAGCCAACAATACGAGCAGTACTTC. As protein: CASSQQYEQYF.

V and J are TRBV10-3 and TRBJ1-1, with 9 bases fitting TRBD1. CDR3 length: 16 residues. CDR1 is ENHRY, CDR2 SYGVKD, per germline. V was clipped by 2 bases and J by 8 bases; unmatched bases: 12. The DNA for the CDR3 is TGTGCCATCAGTGAGGTGACAGGGGGAATGAGAGGAGAAGCTTTCTTT. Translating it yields CAISEVTGGMRGEAFF.

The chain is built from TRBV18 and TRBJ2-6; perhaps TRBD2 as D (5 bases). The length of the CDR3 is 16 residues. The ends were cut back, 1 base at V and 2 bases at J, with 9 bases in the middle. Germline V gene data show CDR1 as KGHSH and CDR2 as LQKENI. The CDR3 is CASSPQWRTGANVLTF. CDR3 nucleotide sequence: TGTGCCAGCTCACCACAATGGAGGACTGGGGCCAACGTCCTGACTTTC.

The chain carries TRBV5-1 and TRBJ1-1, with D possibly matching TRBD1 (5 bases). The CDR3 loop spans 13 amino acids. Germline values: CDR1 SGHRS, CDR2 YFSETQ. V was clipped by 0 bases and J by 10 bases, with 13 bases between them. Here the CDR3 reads CASSLAPRDGAFF. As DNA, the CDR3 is TGCGCCAGCAGCTTGGCGCCCAGGGATGGAGCTTTCTTT.

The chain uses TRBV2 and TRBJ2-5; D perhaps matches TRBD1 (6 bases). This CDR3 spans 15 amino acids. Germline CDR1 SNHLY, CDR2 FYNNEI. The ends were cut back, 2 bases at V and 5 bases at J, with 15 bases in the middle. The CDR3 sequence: CASSELGATGETQYF. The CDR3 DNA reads TGTGCCAGCAGTGAATTGGGGGCTACGGGTGAGACCCAGTACTTC.

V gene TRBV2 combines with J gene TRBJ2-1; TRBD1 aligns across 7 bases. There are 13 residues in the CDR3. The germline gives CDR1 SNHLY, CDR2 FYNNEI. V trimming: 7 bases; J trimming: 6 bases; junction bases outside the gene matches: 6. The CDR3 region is CASTSNRGNEQFF. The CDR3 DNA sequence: TGTGCCAGCACCAGTAACAGGGGCAATGAGCAGTTCTTC.

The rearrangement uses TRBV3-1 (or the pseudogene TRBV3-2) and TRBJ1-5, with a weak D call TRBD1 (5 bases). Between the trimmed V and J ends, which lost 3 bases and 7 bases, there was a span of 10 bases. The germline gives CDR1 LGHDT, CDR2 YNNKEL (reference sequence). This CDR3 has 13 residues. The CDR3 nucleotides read TGTGCCAGCAGCCATGGGGGGGAACAGCCCCAGCATTTT. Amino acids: CASSHGGEQPQHF.

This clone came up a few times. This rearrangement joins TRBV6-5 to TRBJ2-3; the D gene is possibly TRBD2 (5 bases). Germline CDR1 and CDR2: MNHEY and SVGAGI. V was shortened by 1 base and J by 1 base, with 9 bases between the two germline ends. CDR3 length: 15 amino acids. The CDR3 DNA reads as TGTGCCAGCAGTTACTTGGTCGGGGGCACAGATACGCAGTATTTT. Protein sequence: CASSYLVGGTDTQYF.

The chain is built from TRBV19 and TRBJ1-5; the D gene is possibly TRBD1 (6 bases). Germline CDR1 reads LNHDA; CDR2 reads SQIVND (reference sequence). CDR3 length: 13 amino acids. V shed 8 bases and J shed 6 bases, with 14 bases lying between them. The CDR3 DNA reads TGTGCCAGTGAGAAGAAAGGGGGTCAGCCCCAGCATTTT. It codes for CASEKKGGQPQHF. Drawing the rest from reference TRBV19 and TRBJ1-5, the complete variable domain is DGGITQSPKYLFRKEGQNVTLSCEQNLNHDAMYWYRQDPGQGLRLIYYSQIVNDFQKGDIAEGYSVSREKKESFPLTVTSAQKNPTAFYLCASEKKGGQPQHFGDGTRLSIL.

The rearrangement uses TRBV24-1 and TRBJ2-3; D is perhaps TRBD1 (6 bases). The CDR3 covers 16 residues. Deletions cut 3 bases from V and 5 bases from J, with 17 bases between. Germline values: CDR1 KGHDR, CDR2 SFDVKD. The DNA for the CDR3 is TGTGCCACCAGTGATCAGACAGGTTTGGGTCGAGATACGCAGTATTTT. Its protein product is CATSDQTGLGRDTQYF.

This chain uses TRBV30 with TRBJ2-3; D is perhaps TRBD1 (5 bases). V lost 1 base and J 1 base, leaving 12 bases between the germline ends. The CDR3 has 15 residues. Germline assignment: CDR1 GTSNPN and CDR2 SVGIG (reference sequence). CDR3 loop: CAWSDQGGGTDTQYF. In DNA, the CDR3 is TGTGCCTGGAGTGATCAGGGTGGAGGCACAGATACGCAGTATTTT.

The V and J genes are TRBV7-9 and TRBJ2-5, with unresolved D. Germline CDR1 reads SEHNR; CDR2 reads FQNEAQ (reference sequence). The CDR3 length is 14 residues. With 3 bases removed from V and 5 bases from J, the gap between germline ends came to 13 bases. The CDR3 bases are TGTGCCAGCAGCTTGAATTCGTTCGGGGAGACCCAGTACTTC. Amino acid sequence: CASSLNSFGETQYF.

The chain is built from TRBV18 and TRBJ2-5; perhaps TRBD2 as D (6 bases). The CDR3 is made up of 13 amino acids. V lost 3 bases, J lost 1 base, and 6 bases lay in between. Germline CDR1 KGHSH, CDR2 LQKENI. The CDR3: CASSPGGQETQYF. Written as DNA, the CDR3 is TGTGCCAGCTCACCGGGGGGCCAAGAGACCCAGTACTTC.

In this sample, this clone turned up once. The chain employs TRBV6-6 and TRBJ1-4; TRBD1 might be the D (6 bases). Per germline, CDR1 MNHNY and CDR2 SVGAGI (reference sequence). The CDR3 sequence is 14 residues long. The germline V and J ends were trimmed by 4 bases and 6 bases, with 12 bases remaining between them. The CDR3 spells CASSSQGGDEKLFF. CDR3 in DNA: TGTGCCAGCAGTTCACAGGGAGGGGATGAAAAACTGTTTTTT.

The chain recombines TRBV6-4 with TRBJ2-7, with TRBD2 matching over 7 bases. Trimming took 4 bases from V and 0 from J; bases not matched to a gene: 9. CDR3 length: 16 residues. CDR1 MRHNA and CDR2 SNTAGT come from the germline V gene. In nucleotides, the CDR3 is TGTGCCAGCAGTGCGGGGGTCAGCGGGGCCTCCTACGAGCAGTACTTC. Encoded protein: CASSAGVSGASYEQYF.